The next 32 T cell receptor beta chains were all read from a single sample in a study of blood T cell repertoires in COVID-19. Sequencing used immunoSEQ multiplex PCR; TCRdb keeps in-frame clones, though not all of them. Here the sample spans a few hundred thousand clones, 84% being singletons. The sequencing sample was made of peripheral blood. Source of these receptors: a young woman who had recovered from COVID-19.

The V and J genes are TRBV19 and TRBJ2-7; possible D gene TRBD1, 6 bases. This CDR3 has 14 residues. Between the trimmed V and J ends, which lost 4 bases and 2 bases, there was a span of 12 bases. CDR1 is LNHDA and CDR2 is SQIVND in the germline V gene (reference sequence). As DNA, the CDR3 is TGTGCCAGTAGTAAACGACAGGCTACCTACGAGCAGTACTTC. Translating gives CASSKRQATYEQYF.

The chain recombines TRBV6-5 with TRBJ1-2; TRBD1 matches 9 bases. Germline values: CDR1 MNHEY, CDR2 SVGAGI. V trimming: 6 bases; J trimming: 8 bases; junction bases outside the gene matches: 7. The CDR3 is 13 residues long. This chain's CDR3 is CASRYRGRKGYTF. In nucleotides, the CDR3 is TGTGCCAGCAGATACAGGGGGCGAAAGGGCTACACCTTC.

This clone was observed once. The chain couples TRBV5-6 to TRBJ2-4, with D maybe TRBD1 (6 bases). The CDR3 loop spans 14 amino acids. Trimming took off 6 bases at V and 7 bases at J, with 17 bases between the two ends. The germline CDR1 and CDR2 sequences are SGHDT and YYEEEE. This CDR3 is CASKQGFQGNIQYF. The CDR3 DNA reads TGTGCCAGCAAACAGGGTTTCCAGGGGAACATTCAGTACTTC.

This clone appeared a single time. The chain has TRBV15 and TRBJ2-7; TRBD2 aligns across 8 bases. Germline CDR1 and CDR2: LNHNV and YYDKDF (reference sequence). The CDR3 spans 15 residues. The ends lost 5 bases at V and 3 bases at J; junction bases unmatched: 9. CDR3 coding DNA: TGTGCCACCAGCTCAAGCGGGAGCGGGAACTACGAGCAGTACTTC. It is translated as CATSSSGSGNYEQYF.

This clone was recorded at least ten times. Other DNA sequences in the sample encode the same CDR3. The rearrangement uses TRBV7-6 and TRBJ2-5; no definite D call. The CDR3 runs 13 residues. Germline-derived CDR1 and CDR2 are SGHVS and FNYEAQ. The germline V and J ends were trimmed by 5 bases and 2 bases, with 9 bases remaining between them. CDR3 region: CASSRGRQETQYF. The CDR3 nucleotides are TGTGCCAGCAGCCGCGGCAGACAAGAGACCCAGTACTTC.

The V gene is TRBV27, the J gene TRBJ1-2, with 8 bases aligning to TRBD1. CDR1 is MNHEY and CDR2 is SMNVEV in the germline V gene (reference sequence). This CDR3 comprises 13 residues. V trimming: 5 bases; J trimming: 3 bases; junction bases outside the gene matches: 2. Here the CDR3 DNA reads TGTGCCAGCAGTCTGACAGGGGACTATGGCTACACCTTC. Amino acids: CASSLTGDYGYTF.

This rearrangement joins TRBV19 to TRBJ2-4, with 9 bases fitting TRBD2. The junction had 7 bases not matched to a gene; V was cut back by 4 bases and J by 3 bases. CDR3 length: 16 residues. The germline CDR1 and CDR2 sequences are LNHDA and SQIVND (reference sequence). The DNA of the CDR3 is TGTGCCAGTAGTACGATAATAGCGGGAGTCAAAAACATTCAGTACTTC. It yields the protein CASSTIIAGVKNIQYF.

The chain carries TRBV30 and TRBJ1-2; no clear D gene. The CDR3 length is 13 residues. The ends were cut back, 5 bases at V and 4 bases at J, with 14 bases in the middle. In germline, CDR1 is GTSNPN, CDR2 SVGIG (reference sequence). CDR3 coding DNA: TGTGCCTGGGTCCTCGTCGGCGGCTATGGCTACACCTTC. It codes for CAWVLVGGYGYTF.

The rearrangement uses TRBV4-1 and TRBJ1-2; the D gene is possibly TRBD1 (5 bases). There are 18 residues in the CDR3. V was shortened by 0 bases and J by 4 bases, with 21 bases between the two germline ends. Germline V gene data show CDR1 as MGHRA and CDR2 as YSYEKL. The CDR3 sequence is CASSQDDLGGSLSYGYTF. In DNA, the CDR3 is TGCGCCAGCAGCCAAGACGATCTGGGGGGTTCTCTCTCCTATGGCTACACCTTC.

The chain recombines TRBV6-5 with TRBJ2-7, with a weak D call TRBD1 (6 bases). The CDR3 is made up of 14 amino acids. Deletions cut 5 bases from V and 7 bases from J, with 18 bases between. In germline, CDR1 is MNHEY, CDR2 SVGAGI. The CDR3, as DNA: TGTGCCAGCAGTCGACAGGTATCTACTGGGGAGCAGTACTTC. Amino acids: CASSRQVSTGEQYF.

This clone was observed many times. The chain links TRBV2 to TRBJ2-1; a weak D match, TRBD2 (6 bases). Trimming removed 7 bases at V and 0 bases at J, with 10 bases between. There are 14 residues in the CDR3. Per the germline V gene, CDR1 is SNHLY and CDR2 is FYNNEI. CDR3 residues: CASKSGSSYNEQFF. The CDR3 DNA sequence: TGTGCCAGCAAATCCGGGAGCTCCTACAATGAGCAGTTCTTC.

V gene TRBV4-1 combines with J gene TRBJ2-7; 8 positions agree with TRBD1. The CDR3 loop spans 13 amino acids. Germline V gives CDR1 MGHRA, CDR2 YSYEKL. The J segment lost 3 bases and the V segment lost 2 bases, leaving 0 bases of the junction unmatched. The CDR3 is CASSQTGGYEQYF. CDR3 DNA: TGCGCCAGCAGCCAAACAGGGGGCTACGAGCAGTACTTC.

This rearrangement joins TRBV30 to TRBJ2-7, with 11 bases aligning to TRBD2. Germline V CDR1 and CDR2: GTSNPN, SVGIG (reference sequence). With V trimmed by 7 bases and J by 7 bases, 6 bases remained unmatched. This CDR3 spans 12 amino acids. This CDR3 is CAFSGRVGEQYF. The CDR3 DNA reads as TGTGCCTTTAGCGGGAGGGTCGGAGAGCAGTACTTC.

The genes are TRBV3-1 (or the pseudogene TRBV3-2) and TRBJ1-1; TRBD1 agrees at 7 bases. CDR1 and CDR2 (germline): LGHDT, YNNKEL (reference sequence). The CDR3 has 15 residues. The trim removed 2 bases at V and 0 bases at J, leaving 3 bases unmatched. CDR3 nucleotide sequence: TGTGCCAGCAGCCAAAATACAGGGGTGAACACTGAAGCTTTCTTT. Translating gives CASSQNTGVNTEAFF.

The chain uses TRBV9 and TRBJ2-1; 10 nucleotides match TRBD2. Trimming took 0 bases from V and 6 from J; bases not matched to a gene: 3. This CDR3 spans 15 amino acids. The germline gives CDR1 SGDLS, CDR2 YYNGEE. The CDR3 region has the DNA TGTGCCAGCAGCGTAGGGAGCGGGAGGGCCAATGAGCAGTTCTTC. Residues: CASSVGSGRANEQFF.

The chain uses TRBV11-3 and TRBJ2-2; TRBD2 matches 8 bases. The germline V gene encodes CDR1 SGHNT and CDR2 YENEEA. V was clipped by 6 bases and J by 3 bases; unmatched bases: 15. The CDR3 length is 18 residues. This chain's CDR3 is CASSFDFPGRGYTGELFF. The CDR3 DNA sequence: TGTGCCAGCAGTTTCGATTTTCCCGGGAGGGGGTACACCGGGGAGCTGTTTTTT.

The chain carries TRBV9 and TRBJ2-2; 9 bases align to TRBD2. CDR3 length: 19 amino acids. The V segment lost 1 base and the J segment 3 bases; nucleotides outside the gene matches: 13. The V gene's germline CDR1 is SGDLS and CDR2 YYNGEE. The CDR3 sequence: CASSVRRGGAGGDTGELFF. The CDR3 DNA sequence: TGTGCCAGCAGCGTACGTAGAGGGGGAGCGGGAGGTGACACCGGGGAGCTGTTTTTT. Full variable domain (outside the CDR3, taken from reference TRBV9 and TRBJ2-2): DSGVTQTPKHLITATGQRVTLRCSPRSGDLSVYWYQQSLDQGLQFLIQYYNGEERAKGNILERFSAQQFPDLHSELNLSSLELGDSALYFCASSVRRGGAGGDTGELFFGEGSRLTVL.

The CDR3 DNA reads TGTGCCAGCAGTTCCGACAAGGCAGGGCCCGGGGGGCCCCAGCATTTT. Its translation is CASSSDKAGPGGPQHF. The chain recombines TRBV5-4 with TRBJ1-5, with D possibly matching TRBD1 (5 bases). V lost 5 bases and J lost 9, with 24 bases in between. Germline CDR1 is SGHNT and CDR2 is YYREEE (reference sequence). The CDR3 sequence is 16 residues long.

This clone has only one observation. The chain employs TRBV18 and TRBJ1-1; D is uncertain. Germline V gene data show CDR1 as KGHSH and CDR2 as LQKENI. Deletions cut 4 bases from V and 3 bases from J, with 15 bases between. The CDR3 extends over 15 amino acids. The chain's CDR3 is CASSHPGVFDTEAFF. The CDR3 nucleotides read TGTGCCAGCTCACACCCGGGTGTCTTTGACACTGAAGCTTTCTTT.

The chain carries TRBV6-6 and TRBJ1-5, with TRBD1 matching over 8 bases. Germline CDR1 is MNHNY and CDR2 is SVGAGI (reference sequence). With 1 base clipped from V and 5 bases from J, the junction kept 4 bases outside the gene matches. This CDR3 has 15 residues. CDR3 loop: CASSYYDRGYQPQHF. CDR3 coding DNA: TGTGCCAGCAGTTACTACGACAGGGGATATCAGCCCCAGCATTTT.

The chain links TRBV9 to TRBJ2-5; D possibly corresponds to TRBD2 (5 bases). The CDR3 has 11 amino acids. Looked up from germline, CDR1 is SGDLS and CDR2 is YYNGEE. V lost 2 bases and J lost 8, with 7 bases in between. CDR3 region: CASSVGSTQYF. DNA of the CDR3: TGTGCCAGCAGCGTTGGGAGTACCCAGTACTTC.

V gene TRBV3-1 (or the pseudogene TRBV3-2) combines with J gene TRBJ2-5, with D possibly being TRBD2 (6 bases). V was cut by 3 bases and J by 1 base, with 12 bases left in between. Germline-derived CDR1 and CDR2 are LGHDT and YNNKEL (reference sequence). This CDR3 has 15 amino acids. CDR3 in DNA: TGTGCCAGCAGCCAGAGCTTGGGACTCCAAGAGACCCAGTACTTC. Residues: CASSQSLGLQETQYF.

A single count supports this clone. The chain joins TRBV7-3 to TRBJ2-5, with 11 bases matching TRBD2. CDR3 length: 18 residues. V dropped 1 base and J dropped 3; count of bases not matched to a gene: 10. Germline V CDR1 and CDR2: SGHTA, FQGTGA. CDR3 nucleotide sequence: TGTGCCAGCAGCTTAAAACTAGCGGGAGAAAGTGGGAAAGAGACCCAGTACTTC. The encoded protein is CASSLKLAGESGKETQYF.

This chain uses TRBV2 with TRBJ2-5; 12 bases agree with TRBD2. The CDR3 has 14 residues. V lost 6 bases to trimming and J lost 4 bases; unmatched junction nucleotides: 3. The germline gives CDR1 SNHLY, CDR2 FYNNEI. CDR3 sequence: CASSPLAGGETQYF. CDR3 in DNA: TGTGCCAGCAGCCCACTAGCGGGAGGAGAGACCCAGTACTTC.

This chain uses TRBV2 with TRBJ1-5; 7 bases are shared with TRBD1. The V gene's germline CDR1 is SNHLY and CDR2 FYNNEI. The junction had 7 bases not matched to a gene; V was cut back by 4 bases and J by 1 base. The CDR3 has 16 residues. CDR3 nucleotides: TGTGCCAGCAGTGGTCAAGACAGGGCAAGCAATCAGCCCCAGCATTTT. Translating it yields CASSGQDRASNQPQHF. Variable domain in full (rest from reference TRBV2 and TRBJ1-5): EPEVTQTPSHQVTQMGQEVILRCVPISNHLYFYWYRQILGQKVEFLVSFYNNEISEKSEIFDDQFSVERPDGSNFTLKIRSTKLEDSAMYFCASSGQDRASNQPQHFGDGTRLSIL.

This clone was seen once. The J gene is TRBJ2-1, the V gene TRBV24-1; D might be TRBD2 (6 bases). The length of the CDR3 is 14 residues. Germline-derived CDR1 and CDR2 are KGHDR and SFDVKD. Trimming left V 5 bases short and J 11 bases short, with 18 bases between. For the CDR3, the DNA is TGTGCCACCAGTGCCCCAGGAGGGGCTAGCCAGCAGTTCTTC. Protein: CATSAPGGASQQFF.

The chain has TRBV6-5 and TRBJ2-5; TRBD2 might be the D (5 bases). The CDR3 is made up of 13 amino acids. Trimming shortened V by 4 bases and J by 4 bases, and 10 bases separated the two germline ends. Germline lookup yields CDR1 MNHEY and CDR2 SVGAGI. The CDR3 protein is CASSSAVGETQYF. The CDR3 DNA is TGTGCCAGCAGTTCAGCGGTGGGAGAGACCCAGTACTTC.

The rearrangement links TRBV2 to TRBJ2-5; possible D gene TRBD1, 6 bases. Trimming took 5 bases from V and 3 from J, leaving 10 bases between them. This CDR3 has 13 residues. Germline V gene data show CDR1 as SNHLY and CDR2 as FYNNEI. The CDR3: CASSPDSEETQYF. Written as DNA, the CDR3 is TGTGCCAGCAGTCCGGACAGTGAAGAGACCCAGTACTTC.

V is TRBV6-2 or TRBV6-3 and J is TRBJ2-3, with 8 bases that match TRBD2. With V trimmed by 2 bases and J by 0 bases, 10 bases remained unmatched. The CDR3 covers 18 residues. Germline CDR1 and CDR2: MNHEY and SVGEGT. The CDR3 DNA follows: TGTGCCAGCAGTTACGTAGGACTAGCAGCCTCTAGCACAGATACGCAGTATTTT. Translating it yields CASSYVGLAASSTDTQYF.

This sequence joins TRBV5-1 and TRBJ1-1; TRBD1 aligns across 10 bases. V gave up 3 bases and J gave up 1 base; unmatched junction bases: 15. The CDR3 length is 19 residues. The germline V gene has CDR1 SGHRS and CDR2 YFSETQ. The CDR3 region is CASSSKAWTGGVRNTEAFF. The DNA of the CDR3 is TGCGCCAGCAGCTCGAAAGCCTGGACAGGGGGAGTTCGGAACACTGAAGCTTTCTTT.

The chain combines TRBV5-1 with TRBJ2-5; TRBD2 agrees at 9 bases. CDR1 and CDR2 from the germline V gene are SGHRS and YFSETQ. CDR3 size: 15 residues. With 5 bases clipped from V and 1 base from J, the junction kept 6 bases outside the gene matches. The CDR3 sequence: CASSSTSGGQETQYF. The CDR3 DNA sequence: TGCGCCAGCAGTTCGACTAGCGGAGGCCAAGAGACCCAGTACTTC.

The genes are TRBV4-1 and TRBJ2-5; D perhaps matches TRBD1 (6 bases). CDR3 length: 15 residues. From germline, CDR1 is MGHRA and CDR2 YSYEKL. V lost 4 bases and J 2 bases, leaving 14 bases between the germline ends. The DNA for the CDR3 is TGCGCCAGCAGCCGACAGCACAGGGTGCAAGAGACCCAGTACTTC. Its protein product is CASSRQHRVQETQYF.